The 18 T cell receptor beta chains below were found in one sample sequenced in a study of blood T cell repertoires in COVID-19. Profiled with immunoSEQ multiplex PCR; TCRdb holds only in-frame clones, not every one. The profile shows about 220,000 clones, about four fifths of them singletons. The sample consisted of peripheral blood. Source of these receptors: a woman older than 75 with acute or convalescent COVID-19.

The J gene is TRBJ1-2, the V gene TRBV5-4, with 11 bases aligning to TRBD1. Germline V gene sequence: CDR1 SGHNT, CDR2 YYREEE (reference sequence). The CDR3 contains 15 residues. Trimming removed 5 bases from V and 2 bases from J; junction bases left unmatched: 5. CDR3 in DNA: TGTGCCAGCAGAGCCGGGACAGGGGGAAACTATGGCTACACCTTC. It codes for CASRAGTGGNYGYTF.

The V gene is TRBV9, the J gene TRBJ2-3; 9 nucleotides agree with TRBD1. Germline CDR1 reads SGDLS; CDR2 reads YYNGEE. Trimming cost V 4 bases and J 3 bases; bases outside gene matches: 12. This CDR3 region has 17 residues. The CDR3 sequence is CASSPGVGTGLTDTQYF. CDR3 bases: TGTGCCAGCAGCCCCGGGGTTGGGACAGGGTTAACAGATACGCAGTATTTT.

The V call is TRBV3-1 (or the pseudogene TRBV3-2), the J call TRBJ2-7; 11 bases agree with TRBD1. The V gene end was trimmed by 4 bases and the J gene end by 4 bases; junction bases not matched to a gene: 12. Germline V CDR1 and CDR2: LGHDT, YNNKEL (reference sequence). The CDR3 is made up of 17 amino acids. The CDR3 bases are TGTGCCAGCAGCCGCCCTCGAGTGGGGACAGGGGGTTACGAGCAGTACTTC. Translating gives CASSRPRVGTGGYEQYF.

V and J are TRBV5-6 and TRBJ1-4; 12 nucleotides match TRBD1. CDR3 length: 17 residues. V shed 2 bases and J 3 bases; nucleotides not matched to a gene: 5. From germline, CDR1 is SGHDT and CDR2 YYEEEE. The CDR3 loop is CASSLSGTGGPNEKLFF. DNA for the CDR3: TGTGCCAGCAGCTTATCCGGGACAGGGGGCCCTAATGAAAAACTGTTTTTT.

The chain links TRBV28 to TRBJ1-1, with a tentative D call TRBD1 (6 bases). The germline CDR1 and CDR2 sequences are MDHEN and SYDVKM. The CDR3 extends over 16 amino acids. Trimming removed 8 bases at V and 0 bases at J, with 19 bases between. The CDR3 DNA reads as TGTGCCAGCCTGTCCGCGTCGACAGGACTGAACACTGAAGCTTTCTTT. Protein product: CASLSASTGLNTEAFF.

The rearrangement joins TRBV4-1 to TRBJ2-1; 10 bases are shared with TRBD2. After removal of 0 bases from V and 6 bases from J, the junction contained 8 bases not matched to a gene. Looked up from germline, CDR1 is MGHRA and CDR2 is YSYEKL. The CDR3 has 17 amino acids. The CDR3 loop reads CASSQEGSGGAFNEQFF. The CDR3 region has the DNA TGCGCCAGCAGCCAAGAAGGGAGCGGGGGGGCCTTCAATGAGCAGTTCTTC.

The CDR3 here is CASSLVGSRLAKNIQYF. CDR3 DNA sequence: TGTGCCAGCAGCTTAGTTGGGTCCCGACTAGCCAAAAACATTCAGTACTTC. The chain combines TRBV7-2 with TRBJ2-4; unclear D gene. The V gene lost 1 base and the J gene lost 0 bases, with 13 bases spanning the gap. CDR3 size: 17 residues. CDR1 SGHTA and CDR2 FQGNSA come from the germline V gene.

Written as DNA, the CDR3 is TGTGCCAGCAGCCGGGGACAGTTCTCTGGCACTGAAGCTTTCTTT. Protein product: CASSRGQFSGTEAFF. V is TRBV28 and J is TRBJ1-1, with TRBD1 matching 7 bases. CDR1 is MDHEN, CDR2 SYDVKM, per germline. V lost 6 bases and J lost 4; bases outside the gene matches: 11. The CDR3 extends over 15 amino acids.

In this sample, this clone turned up a few times. The chain links TRBV7-2 to TRBJ2-3; 7 bases match TRBD1. The CDR3 covers 15 residues. V lost 5 bases and J lost 4; bases outside the gene matches: 9. The germline gives CDR1 SGHTA, CDR2 FQGNSA. The CDR3 DNA sequence: TGTGCCAGCAGCCCCCAAGGGGGCTTCGCAGATACGCAGTATTTT. This encodes CASSPQGGFADTQYF.

This clone was recorded only once. The chain combines TRBV7-2 with TRBJ1-4; 9 nucleotides match TRBD1. The CDR3 contains 17 residues. CDR1 and CDR2 from the germline V gene are SGHTA and FQGNSA. V lost 0 bases and J lost 4; bases outside the gene matches: 6. For the CDR3, the DNA is TGTGCCAGCAGCTTAGCCTCCGGGACAGGGATTAATGAAAAACTGTTTTTT. It encodes CASSLASGTGINEKLFF. The whole variable domain, filled in from reference TRBV7-2 and TRBJ1-4, reads GAGVSQSPSNKVTEKGKDVELRCDPISGHTALYWYRQSLGQGLEFLIYFQGNSAPDKSGLPSDRFSAERTGGSVSTLTIQRTQQEDSAVYLCASSLASGTGINEKLFFGSGTQLSVL.

V usage is TRBV28 and J usage is TRBJ1-2, with D unclear. The CDR3 covers 12 residues. In germline, CDR1 is MDHEN, CDR2 SYDVKM. V was cut by 6 bases and J by 5 bases, with 10 bases left in between. The chain's CDR3 is CASREGGYGYTF. The CDR3 bases are TGTGCCAGCAGAGAAGGAGGGTATGGCTACACCTTC.

DNA of the CDR3: TGTGCCAGCAGTTACTCTCAGACAGGGGGCTCAGATACGCAGTATTTT. It specifies CASSYSQTGGSDTQYF. The rearrangement uses TRBV6-5 and TRBJ2-3; 10 bases line up with TRBD1. Looked up from germline, CDR1 is MNHEY and CDR2 is SVGAGI. V trimming: 0 bases; J trimming: 4 bases; junction bases outside the gene matches: 4. The CDR3 runs 16 residues.

The chain recombines TRBV10-3 with TRBJ2-5; TRBD2 aligns across 8 bases. J lost 5 bases, V lost 5 bases, and 7 bases had no gene match. This CDR3 spans 14 amino acids. Germline CDR1 reads ENHRY; CDR2 reads SYGVKD. The CDR3 loop reads CAISLAGSEETQYF. The DNA for the CDR3 is TGTGCCATCAGTTTAGCGGGGTCGGAGGAGACCCAGTACTTC.

J is TRBJ1-1 and V is TRBV19; D might be TRBD1 (5 bases). This CDR3 has 15 amino acids. The germline gives CDR1 LNHDA, CDR2 SQIVND (reference sequence). Trimming pared 6 bases from V and 11 bases from J, leaving 25 bases between. The chain's CDR3 is CASRSLQGSPAGAFF. As DNA, the CDR3 is TGTGCCAGTAGATCTCTCCAGGGCTCCCCGGCGGGGGCTTTCTTT.

This sequence joins TRBV30 and TRBJ2-2; TRBD2 matches at 7 bases. In germline, CDR1 is GTSNPN, CDR2 SVGIG (reference sequence). The CDR3 totals 15 residues. V shed 3 bases and J 5 bases; nucleotides not matched to a gene: 9. The CDR3, as DNA: TGTGCCTGGAGGGCGGGGACTACACGGACCGGGGAGCTGTTTTTT. Protein product: CAWRAGTTRTGELFF.

This chain uses TRBV11-1 with TRBJ2-7; D perhaps matches TRBD2 (6 bases). Trimming pared 5 bases from V and 7 bases from J, leaving 15 bases between. The germline CDR1 and CDR2 sequences are SGHAT and FQDESV (reference sequence). This CDR3 comprises 13 residues. The CDR3 DNA reads TGTGCCAGCAGCCAGGACGGTGGAGGGGAGCAGTACTTC. Translation gives CASSQDGGGEQYF.

This clone was observed a handful of times. The chain carries TRBV5-1 and TRBJ1-6; 9 bases fit TRBD1. The germline CDR1 and CDR2 sequences are SGHRS and YFSETQ. The CDR3 length is 15 residues. The J segment lost 8 bases and the V segment lost 1 base, leaving 4 bases of the junction unmatched. CDR3 loop: CASSLIGDRDSPLHF. The CDR3, as DNA: TGCGCCAGCAGCTTGATCGGGGACAGGGATTCACCCCTCCACTTT.

This clone was picked up a small number of times. The chain employs TRBV5-1 and TRBJ1-3; TRBD1 matches 8 bases. Germline V gene lookup returns CDR1 SGHRS and CDR2 YFSETQ. J lost 4 bases, V lost 4 bases, and 13 bases had no gene match. The CDR3 is made up of 17 amino acids. CDR3 nucleotide sequence: TGCGCCAGCAGCACGGGACCGACAGGGGATGGCGGAAACACCATATATTTT. It yields the protein CASSTGPTGDGGNTIYF.